A single sample is the source of the 17 T cell receptor beta chains below, sequenced in a study of CD8 T cells in Susac syndrome. The RNA input was roughly 0.45 to 1 ug, and it was reverse transcribed with random hexamers. One entry per CDR3 protein results from TCRdb running MiXCR on the immunoSEQ multiplex PCR reads. Altogether 300,000 to 350,000 distinct CDR3 sequences are present, roughly 94% being singletons, with the ten largest covering less than 0.08%. Sequenced sample: CD4+ T cells from PBMCs. These receptors originate from a human donor with multiple sclerosis.

V and J are TRBV6-1 and TRBJ2-3, with D unresolved. V was cut by 1 base and J by 0 bases, with 5 bases left in between. The CDR3 totals 14 residues. Germline V gives CDR1 MNHNS, CDR2 SASEGT. CDR3 region: CASSEEYSTDTQYF. DNA for the CDR3: TGTGCCAGCAGTGAAGAGTACAGCACAGATACGCAGTATTTT.

The chain carries TRBV5-4 and TRBJ2-3, with D possibly being TRBD1 or TRBD2 (5 bases each). The V gene lost 4 bases and the J gene lost 2 bases, with 8 bases spanning the gap. The germline V gene encodes CDR1 SGHNT and CDR2 YYREEE (reference sequence). The CDR3 length is 13 residues. In nucleotides, the CDR3 is TGTGCCAGCAGCGTCGGGACCACAGATACGCAGTATTTT. It encodes CASSVGTTDTQYF.

This clonotype was counted a single time. The chain joins TRBV30 to TRBJ2-1, with 7 bases lining up with TRBD1. Germline V gene lookup returns CDR1 GTSNPN and CDR2 SVGIG (reference sequence). The CDR3 totals 15 residues. V lost 6 bases, J lost 8 bases, and 16 bases stayed unmatched. The CDR3 protein is CACRGAALQGHEQFF. The CDR3 nucleotides are TGTGCCTGCAGAGGAGCGGCCCTACAGGGGCATGAGCAGTTCTTC.

This clonotype is a singleton in its sample. The rearrangement joins TRBV14 to TRBJ1-2; D is unclear. This CDR3 comprises 12 residues. The V gene lost 0 bases and the J gene lost 11 bases, with 10 bases spanning the gap. Germline assignment: CDR1 SGHDN and CDR2 FVKESK. The CDR3 nucleotides are TGTGCCAGCAGCCAAGATCGGGCCGAGTACACCTTC. It translates to CASSQDRAEYTF.

V gene TRBV29-1 combines with J gene TRBJ2-5; D is ambiguous. Germline lookup yields CDR1 SQVTM and CDR2 ANQGSEA. The V end lost 2 bases, the J end lost 5 bases, and 6 bases lay between the germline ends. CDR3 length equals 11 residues. The CDR3 nucleotides read TGCAGCGTTGAAAATGGGGAGACCCAGTACTTC. Its protein is CSVENGETQYF.

This chain links TRBV12-3 or TRBV12-4 with TRBJ2-3, with D unclear. The length of the CDR3 is 15 residues. The germline V and J ends were trimmed by 3 bases and 6 bases, with 16 bases remaining between them. CDR3 residues: CASSFSKISRDTQYF. The CDR3 bases are TGTGCCAGCAGTTTCAGCAAGATCTCTAGGGATACGCAGTATTTT.

The chain recombines TRBV29-1 with TRBJ1-5, with D possibly TRBD1 on 5 matching bases. The CDR3 consists of 13 residues. Germline CDR1 and CDR2: SQVTM and ANQGSEA. V lost 2 bases, J lost 7 bases, and 12 bases lay in between. This CDR3 reads CSVELGVGQPQHF. The CDR3 DNA is TGCAGCGTTGAATTGGGGGTGGGGCAGCCCCAGCATTTT. The variable domain in full, with the rest retrieved from reference TRBV29-1 and TRBJ1-5, is SAVISQKPSRDICQRGTSLTIQCQVDSQVTMMFWYRQQPGQSLTLIATANQGSEATYESGFVIDKFPISRPNLTFSTLTVSNMSPEDSSIYLCSVELGVGQPQHFGDGTRLSIL.

The J gene is TRBJ1-1, the V gene TRBV5-1; D is possibly TRBD1 (6 bases). V lost 1 base and J 4 bases, leaving 14 bases between the germline ends. The V gene's germline CDR1 is SGHRS and CDR2 YFSETQ. CDR3 size: 15 residues. The CDR3 nucleotides read TGCGCCAGCAGCTTGATGGGGGGCCTAAGCACTGAAGCTTTCTTT. Its protein is CASSLMGGLSTEAFF. Variable domain in full (rest from reference TRBV5-1 and TRBJ1-1): KAGVTQTPRYLIKTRGQQVTLSCSPISGHRSVSWYQQTPGQGLQFLFEYFSETQRNKGNFPGRFSGRQFSNSRSEMNVSTLELGDSALYLCASSLMGGLSTEAFFGQGTRLTVV.

The chain combines TRBV11-2 with TRBJ2-5; D remains ambiguous. V lost 4 bases and J 4 bases, leaving 10 bases between the germline ends. From germline, CDR1 is SGHAT and CDR2 FQNNGV. This CDR3 has 13 amino acids. CDR3 DNA sequence: TGTGCCAGCAGCTCCGACCAAGTAGAGACCCAGTACTTC. It codes for CASSSDQVETQYF.

This chain joins TRBV2 and TRBJ2-5; D is possibly TRBD2 (6 bases). The CDR3 has 14 amino acids. The V end lost 7 bases, the J end lost 2 bases, and 14 bases lay between the germline ends. Germline CDR1 SNHLY, CDR2 FYNNEI. The CDR3 DNA reads as TGTGCCAGCATCGGCGGGGCCCTACAAGAGACCCAGTACTTC. This translates into CASIGGALQETQYF.

The rearrangement uses TRBV3-1 and TRBJ1-5, with 7 positions matching TRBD1. Trimming removed 6 bases from V and 0 bases from J; junction bases left unmatched: 5. CDR1 LGHDT and CDR2 YNNKEL come from the germline V gene (reference sequence). CDR3 length: 15 amino acids. The CDR3 nucleotides read TGTGCCAGCAGTCGGACAGGAGATAGCAATCAGCCCCAGCATTTT. This translates into CASSRTGDSNQPQHF.

V usage is TRBV7-2 and J usage is TRBJ1-4; tentative D call: TRBD1 (5 bases). Germline V gives CDR1 SGHTA, CDR2 FQGNSA. The CDR3 has 16 residues. Trimming shortened V by 1 base and J by 7 bases, and 16 bases separated the two germline ends. Here the CDR3 reads CASSLDSRGRAEKLFF. In nucleotides, the CDR3 is TGTGCCAGCAGCTTAGATTCCCGGGGGAGGGCTGAAAAACTGTTTTTT.

The CDR3 nucleotides are TGCAGGGGGCCACCTCCCTACAATGAGCAGTTCTTC. It encodes CRGPPPYNEQFF. The V call is TRBV29-1, the J call TRBJ2-1, with D tentatively TRBD1 (5 bases). Germline V lookup: CDR1 SQVTM, CDR2 ANQGSEA. The CDR3 spans 12 residues.

The rearrangement links TRBV12-3 or TRBV12-4 to TRBJ1-2; D is unclear. V dropped 6 bases and J dropped 7 bases, with 15 bases sitting between them. The CDR3 runs 13 residues. CDR3 region: CASSPTLMRGYTF. CDR3 sequence (DNA): TGTGCCAGCAGCCCCACCCTAATGCGTGGCTACACCTTC.

V usage is TRBV19 and J usage is TRBJ2-7; TRBD2 agrees at 7 bases. The CDR3 is 17 amino acids. Germline CDR1 reads LNHDA; CDR2 reads SQIVND (reference sequence). V dropped 5 bases and J dropped 0; count of bases not matched to a gene: 13. This CDR3 reads CASSPWGGTFSSYEQYF. The CDR3 DNA follows: TGTGCCAGTAGTCCCTGGGGGGGGACCTTCAGCTCCTACGAGCAGTACTTC.

The chain is built from TRBV5-1 and TRBJ2-7; D not certain. V lost 4 bases and J 3 bases, leaving 17 bases between the germline ends. CDR1 and CDR2 from the germline V gene are SGHRS and YFSETQ. CDR3 size: 15 residues. The CDR3: CASSPPNRLVYEQYF. The DNA for the CDR3 is TGCGCCAGCAGCCCGCCCAACCGGCTCGTCTACGAGCAGTACTTC. The full variable domain, with the rest looked up from reference TRBV5-1 and TRBJ2-7, is KAGVTQTPRYLIKTRGQQVTLSCSPISGHRSVSWYQQTPGQGLQFLFEYFSETQRNKGNFPGRFSGRQFSNSRSEMNVSTLELGDSALYLCASSPPNRLVYEQYFGPGTRLTVT.

The chain joins TRBV2 to TRBJ1-2; D is undetermined. This CDR3 is built from 13 residues. Germline V gene sequence: CDR1 SNHLY, CDR2 FYNNEI. The germline V and J ends were trimmed by 6 bases and 7 bases, with 15 bases remaining between them. CDR3 sequence: CASRPTLIGGYTF. CDR3 coding DNA: TGTGCCAGCAGACCGACACTTATAGGTGGCTACACCTTC.